The present TCR beta chain was sequenced within a study of CD49a tissue-resident CD8 T cells in human skin (dated by TCRdb to 2017 to 2019). Regarding the research as a whole: The study looked at subsets of tissue-resident memory CD8+ T cells in human skin, with the subsets defined by expression of CD49a, CD69 and CD103.

For five or six healthy donors, sorted CD8+ T cells taken from blood, dermis and epidermis had their TCR beta CDR3 regions analysed. Both blood and skin samples were provided by each TCR-sequenced donor, and all TCR-sequenced donors were healthy individuals. Sorting was used to isolate CD8+ T cell populations ahead of TCR beta sequencing. The CDR3 runs 14 residues from the cysteine to the phenylalanine. Only the CDR3 DNA stays, 42 bases, in frame from base 1. Trimming at the junction amounts to 9 bases on V and 0 bases on J, and the germline ends lie 15 bases apart. CDR1 MNHNS and CDR2 SASEGT were looked up in the germline V gene. Concerning this clone: Its antigen specificity is not known. The record has no base qualities; no much larger clone is one base away.

Library prep was done by the immunoSEQ multiplex PCR assay. The study's own analysis went as follows. TCR V beta family usage frequencies were compared across the sorted blood, dermal and epidermal CD8+ T cell populations. Sourced from immuneACCESS, this table was stored by TCRdb with only in-frame sequences that have V and J called. A share of the clones is absent; for the studies checked, an unresolved V gene accounts for under half, and the remainder has no known explanation. D and trimming were read from the DNA, whereas the V and J calls and clone size are those reported in that table. Across this sample there are about 1,500 clones, with roughly three fifths seen only once. Of the sample, about 30% is held by the ten largest clones.

The source of this sequence is a human donor in good health. Rearrangement joined TRBV6-1 to TRBJ2-7, and TRBD2 may be the D gene, going by 6 matching bases. Sequenced sample: CLA- CD8+ effector memory T cells sorted from blood. The CDR3 region has the sequence CASHRDGSSYEQYF. The DNA sequence reads TGTGCCAGTCACCGGGACGGGAGCTCCTACGAGCAGTACTTC.